The 4 T cell receptor beta chains given below trace back to one sample, sequenced in a study of T cell repertoires in cytomegalovirus infection. These TCRs are of unknown antigen specificity. TCRdb reprocessed the reads via MiXCR and lists one record per CDR3 protein. The data contain 40,000 to 55,000 distinct CDR3 sequences, around 20% of them singletons. Source: CD8+ T cells from cultured PBMCs, taken from culture after CMV antigen stimulation. All receptors derive from a human donor in good health (CMV status not recorded). Some clones in this sample may be carry-over from other donors' samples.

In this sample, this clonotype turned up a few times. The rearrangement uses TRBV7-6 and TRBJ2-6, with 9 bases fitting TRBD1. Per germline, CDR1 SGHVS and CDR2 FNYEAQ. The CDR3 runs 17 residues. J gave up 0 bases and V 3 bases, and 3 bases lay outside the gene matches. The CDR3 is CASSFGQGSSGANVLTF. CDR3 nucleotides: TGTGCCAGCAGCTTCGGACAGGGGAGCTCTGGGGCCAACGTCCTGACTTTC.

This chain joins TRBV28 and TRBJ2-7, with D maybe TRBD1 (6 bases). The CDR3 length is 14 residues. With 5 bases removed from V and 4 bases from J, the gap between germline ends came to 15 bases. Germline V gene lookup returns CDR1 MDHEN and CDR2 SYDVKM. The CDR3 region has the DNA TGTGCCAGCAGTCATCCTACGGACAGTTACGAGCAGTACTTC. Translating gives CASSHPTDSYEQYF. Together with reference TRBV28 and TRBJ2-7, the CDR3 gives the full variable domain: DVKVTQSSRYLVKRTGEKVFLECVQDMDHENMFWYRQDPGLGLRLIYFSYDVKMKEKGDIPEGYSVSREKKERFSLILESASTNQTSMYLCASSHPTDSYEQYFGPGTRLTVT.

The chain combines TRBV11-2 with TRBJ2-1; the match to TRBD2 covers 8 bases. In germline, CDR1 is SGHAT, CDR2 FQNNGV. After removal of 2 bases from V and 7 bases from J, the junction contained 7 bases not matched to a gene. This CDR3 has 15 residues. CDR3 nucleotide sequence: TGTGCCAGCAGCTTAAGCACGGGAGGGAGAAATGAGCAGTTCTTC. Translated: CASSLSTGGRNEQFF.

This clonotype has a count of ten or more. The chain carries TRBV27 and TRBJ2-1; weak D call: TRBD2 (5 bases). In germline, CDR1 is MNHEY, CDR2 SMNVEV (reference sequence). The CDR3 length is 16 residues. V was pared by 6 bases and J by 8 bases, with 23 bases between. The CDR3 reads CASRTLRRLEGYEQFF. The DNA for the CDR3 is TGTGCCAGCAGAACGCTCCGGAGACTTGAGGGCTATGAGCAGTTCTTC.